The clone carrying this T cell receptor (beta chain) was detected once. The antigen remains undetermined. These data originate in a study of CD8+ T cells in alopecia areata. On the study more broadly: Tofacitinib was taken orally by treated patients, and the dose was 5 to 10 mg twice daily.

Reverse transcription of extracted RNA yielded cDNA, which provided the sequencing template. Measured with immunoSEQ multiplex PCR; TCRdb has only the in-frame clones, and not every one. The data contain about 180,000 clones, about three fifths of them singletons. Unmatched junction bases numbered 8, after V lost 0 bases and J lost 4 bases. The CDR3 consists of 17 residues. Germline CDR1 MGHRA, CDR2 YSYEKL. Indicated treatment: oral pan-JAK inhibitor, 5-10 mg twice daily. General study findings and limits: Tofacitinib significantly reduced both scalp clonality and expanded CD8+ clones among the top 100. Association of baseline CD8+ expansion with response is uncertain owing to one nonresponder. Scalp samples also contribute reads from the resident alphabeta T cells found in normal skin.

This rearrangement joins TRBV4-1 to TRBJ2-3; 9 positions match TRBD2. The material sequenced was CD4+ T cells sorted from blood, taken at approximately week 60, from a patient treated with tofacitinib. This sequence originates from a human donor with alopecia areata. In DNA form, the CDR3 reads TGCGCCAGCAGCCAAGATCGGGGCGGGGGGGCCCCAGATACGCAGTATTTT. Protein product: CASSQDRGGGAPDTQYF.